These 19 T cell receptor beta chains share one sample of origin, sequenced in a study of blood T cell repertoires in COVID-19. Sequenced by immunoSEQ multiplex PCR; TCRdb stores in-frame clones only, minus some. Among 150,000 to 250,000 clones, 80% to 90% were seen once, and the ten largest hold over 9.5%. Specimen: PBMCs or T cells enriched from blood (not recorded which). The receptors stem from a man aged 35-49 years who had recovered from COVID-19.

This sequence joins TRBV5-5 and TRBJ1-2; a weak D match, TRBD1 (5 bases). CDR3 length: 12 amino acids. The V gene's germline CDR1 is SGHKS and CDR2 YYEKEE (reference sequence). V dropped 4 bases and J dropped 4 bases, with 8 bases sitting between them. In nucleotides, the CDR3 is TGTGCCAGCAGCCCGCAGGGCTATGGCTACACCTTC. Translated, it gives CASSPQGYGYTF.

The J gene is TRBJ2-3, the V gene TRBV30; TRBD2 aligns across 8 bases. This CDR3 spans 15 amino acids. CDR1 is GTSNPN and CDR2 is SVGIG in the germline V gene (reference sequence). The V and J ends lost 1 base and 0 bases, in that order; junction bases with no gene match: 3. The CDR3 reads CAWSGGRPSTDTQYF. The CDR3 region has the DNA TGTGCCTGGAGTGGCGGGAGGCCTAGCACAGATACGCAGTATTTT.

V usage is TRBV4-3 and J usage is TRBJ1-1, with 11 bases aligning to TRBD1. CDR1 is LGHNA and CDR2 is YSLEER in the germline V gene. After removal of 0 bases from V and 4 bases from J, the junction contained 13 bases not matched to a gene. The CDR3 loop spans 19 amino acids. CDR3 residues: CASSQEPGTGGVRRTEAFF. The CDR3 nucleotides read TGCGCCAGCAGCCAAGAACCCGGGACAGGGGGGGTCCGGCGCACTGAAGCTTTCTTT.

This clone has only one observation. The chain links TRBV6-5 to TRBJ1-6; TRBD1 agrees at 10 bases. Per the germline V gene, CDR1 is MNHEY and CDR2 is SVGAGI. CDR3 length equals 14 residues. Unmatched junction bases numbered 4, after V lost 4 bases and J lost 10 bases. The CDR3: CASSSRDRGSPLHF. CDR3 DNA: TGTGCCAGCAGTTCCCGGGACAGGGGCTCACCCCTCCACTTT.

CDR3 DNA sequence: TGTGCCAGCAGCCGACAGGGGTCGGGCAATGAGCAGTTCTTC. Its translation: CASSRQGSGNEQFF. The J gene is TRBJ2-1, the V gene TRBV4-2; 8 bases map to TRBD1. The V segment lost 4 bases and the J segment 6 bases; nucleotides outside the gene matches: 5. The CDR3 runs to 14 residues. Germline CDR1 reads LGHNA; CDR2 reads YNFKEQ.

This clone is a singleton in its sample. This rearrangement joins TRBV7-2 to TRBJ2-5; D may be TRBD2 (6 bases). In germline, CDR1 is SGHTA, CDR2 FQGNSA. The V end was cut by 4 bases, the J end by 2 bases, with 11 bases between. This CDR3 is 14 amino acids long. CDR3 bases: TGTGCCAGCAGCTCTTCTAGCGTACAAGAGACCCAGTACTTC. It is translated as CASSSSSVQETQYF.

The rearrangement joins TRBV10-3 to TRBJ2-7; D gene unclear. Trimming removed 0 bases at V and 1 base at J, with 10 bases between. The CDR3 sequence is 15 residues long. The germline V gene encodes CDR1 ENHRY and CDR2 SYGVKD. The CDR3: CAISESSSESYEQYV. CDR3 DNA sequence: TGTGCCATCAGTGAGTCGTCGTCGGAGTCCTACGAGCAGTACGTC.

The rearrangement joins TRBV7-9 to TRBJ2-1; D is possibly TRBD2 (5 bases). The V end lost 2 bases, the J end lost 2 bases, and 10 bases lay between the germline ends. The CDR3 extends over 15 amino acids. From germline, CDR1 is SEHNR and CDR2 FQNEAQ (reference sequence). The CDR3 region has the DNA TGTGCCAGCAGCTTACGCGGGCTTCCCTACAATGAGCAGTTCTTC. It is translated as CASSLRGLPYNEQFF.

The rearrangement links TRBV7-2 to TRBJ2-1; D perhaps matches TRBD2 (6 bases). Germline loops: CDR1 SGHTA, CDR2 FQGNSA. The V end was cut by 4 bases, the J end by 5 bases, with 21 bases between. The CDR3 sequence is 17 residues long. The CDR3: CASSSPRTSTGNNEQFF. CDR3 coding DNA: TGTGCCAGCAGCTCCCCTCGTACTAGCACCGGGAACAATGAGCAGTTCTTC.

This chain links TRBV19 with TRBJ1-2, with D tentatively TRBD1 (5 bases). Deletions cut 7 bases from V and 2 bases from J, with 17 bases between. The CDR3 is 15 amino acids. Germline CDR1 and CDR2: LNHDA and SQIVND (reference sequence). The CDR3 DNA sequence: TGTGCCAGTATCGATATACGGGGGGGGAACTATGGCTACACCTTC. This translates into CASIDIRGGNYGYTF.

This clone is a singleton in its sample. The V call is TRBV9, the J call TRBJ2-7; 14 bases are shared with TRBD2. This CDR3 comprises 17 residues. Germline loops: CDR1 SGDLS, CDR2 YYNGEE. The V gene end was trimmed by 4 bases and the J gene end by 2 bases; junction bases not matched to a gene: 8. The CDR3 nucleotides are TGTGCCAGCAGCAAGGGACTAGCGGGAGTTTTCCCCTACGAGCAGTACTTC. Translating gives CASSKGLAGVFPYEQYF.

The chain recombines TRBV4-1 with TRBJ1-5, with 7 bases aligning to TRBD1. With V trimmed by 3 bases and J by 3 bases, 11 bases remained unmatched. Germline CDR1 MGHRA, CDR2 YSYEKL. The CDR3 has 17 amino acids. The CDR3 sequence: CASSHYVSGGNNQPQHF. The DNA for the CDR3 is TGCGCCAGCAGCCACTATGTTTCAGGGGGGAACAATCAGCCCCAGCATTTT.

The chain recombines TRBV10-1 with TRBJ1-4; D call uncertain. CDR1 and CDR2 (germline): WNHNN, SYGVQD (reference sequence). The V end was cut by 5 bases, the J end by 7 bases, with 11 bases between. This CDR3 is 13 amino acids long. The CDR3 reads CASSRGDGEKLFF. CDR3 sequence (DNA): TGCGCCAGCAGTCGGGGTGATGGTGAAAAACTGTTTTTT.

The chain joins TRBV6-5 to TRBJ2-3, with 8 bases that match TRBD2. Losses at the gene ends were 6 bases for V and 8 bases for J; bases not matched to a gene: 13. Per the germline V gene, CDR1 is MNHEY and CDR2 is SVGAGI. There are 15 residues in the CDR3. CDR3 sequence reads: CASSPTPGAGGTQYF. In DNA form, the CDR3 reads TGTGCCAGCAGCCCAACTCCGGGGGCGGGGGGTACGCAGTATTTT.

The CDR3 DNA is TGTGCCAGCAGCCTCGGACAGGGTGGCTATGGCTACACCTTC. It specifies CASSLGQGGYGYTF. The genes are TRBV11-2 and TRBJ1-2, with 8 positions matching TRBD1. CDR1 and CDR2 from the germline V gene are SGHAT and FQNNGV. Trimming at V came to 5 bases and at J to 4 bases, leaving 6 bases not matched to a gene. CDR3 length equals 14 residues.

This chain connects TRBV7-2 to TRBJ2-1; 7 bases match TRBD2. Germline values: CDR1 SGHTA, CDR2 FQGNSA. This CDR3 has 15 amino acids. Losses at the gene ends were 0 bases for V and 5 bases for J; bases not matched to a gene: 4. The CDR3 sequence is CASSLAGTTNNEQFF. CDR3 in DNA: TGTGCCAGCAGCTTAGCCGGGACTACCAACAATGAGCAGTTCTTC.

The chain couples TRBV7-9 to TRBJ2-7; 10 bases map to TRBD2. The CDR3 has 14 residues. Looked up from germline, CDR1 is SEHNR and CDR2 is FQNEAQ (reference sequence). J was trimmed by 3 bases and V by 5 bases; bases with no gene match: 4. The CDR3 region has the DNA TGTGCCAGCAGCCCGGGACTAGCGTTCTACGAGCAGTACGTC. Translated, it gives CASSPGLAFYEQYV.

This clone showed up just a few times. The rearrangement links TRBV7-2 to TRBJ1-2; 9 bases match TRBD1. The CDR3 has 15 amino acids. V gave up 4 bases and J gave up 4 bases; unmatched junction bases: 7. Germline assignment: CDR1 SGHTA and CDR2 FQGNSA. The CDR3 is CASSWGDRVVYGYTF. The CDR3 nucleotides read TGTGCCAGCAGCTGGGGGGACAGGGTCGTCTATGGCTACACCTTC. The full variable domain, completed using reference TRBV7-2 and TRBJ1-2, is GAGVSQSPSNKVTEKGKDVELRCDPISGHTALYWYRQSLGQGLEFLIYFQGNSAPDKSGLPSDRFSAERTGGSVSTLTIQRTQQEDSAVYLCASSWGDRVVYGYTFGSGTRLTVV.

This clone came up a few times. V is TRBV27 and J is TRBJ1-2; 9 bases fit TRBD1. Germline V lookup: CDR1 MNHEY, CDR2 SMNVEV (reference sequence). The CDR3 extends over 16 amino acids. With 3 bases clipped from V and 7 bases from J, the junction kept 12 bases outside the gene matches. The CDR3 region is CASSLSSPGQGFGYTF. The CDR3 nucleotides are TGTGCCAGCAGTTTGTCGAGTCCGGGACAGGGATTTGGCTACACCTTC.